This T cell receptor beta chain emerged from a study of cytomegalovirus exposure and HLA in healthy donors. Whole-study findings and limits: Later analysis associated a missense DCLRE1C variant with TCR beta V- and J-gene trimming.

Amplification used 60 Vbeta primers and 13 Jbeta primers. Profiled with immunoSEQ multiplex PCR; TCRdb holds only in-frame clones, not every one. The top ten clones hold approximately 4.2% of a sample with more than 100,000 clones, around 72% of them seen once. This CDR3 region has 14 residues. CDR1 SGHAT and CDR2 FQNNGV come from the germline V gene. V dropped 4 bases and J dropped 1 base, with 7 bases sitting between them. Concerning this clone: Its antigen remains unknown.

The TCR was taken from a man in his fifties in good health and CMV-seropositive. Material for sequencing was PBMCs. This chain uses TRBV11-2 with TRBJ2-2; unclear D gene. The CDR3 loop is CASSSSRNTGELFF. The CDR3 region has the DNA TGTGCCAGCAGCTCGTCCAGGAACACCGGGGAGCTGTTTTTT.